The next 8 T cell receptor beta chains were all read from a single sample in a study of vaccination and CD4 T cells after COVID-19. A single record per CDR3 protein comes from TCRdb applying MiXCR to the PCR reads. The sample holds 15,000 to 20,000 distinct CDR3 sequences, around 62% seen once. The specimen was CD4+ T cells from blood, collected before SARS-CoV-2 vaccination. All receptors come from a human donor who had recovered from COVID-19.

The chain has TRBV4-2 and TRBJ1-2, with a possible D match to TRBD1 (5 bases). V shed 0 bases and J shed 4 bases, with 12 bases lying between them. Germline V gives CDR1 LGHNA, CDR2 YNFKEQ. The CDR3 covers 15 residues. The DNA of the CDR3 is TGTGCCAGCAGCCAAGATTCGCAGGGTCCCTATGGCTACACCTTC. Amino acids: CASSQDSQGPYGYTF.

This clonotype has more than one count but fewer than ten. This rearrangement joins TRBV6-1 to TRBJ1-1; D is unclear. The V gene lost 5 bases and the J gene lost 10 bases, with 14 bases spanning the gap. This CDR3 spans 12 amino acids. The germline gives CDR1 MNHNS, CDR2 SASEGT. The CDR3 region has the DNA TGTGCCAGCAGTCAGGAGCCCAGTGTAGCTTTCTTT. It is translated as CASSQEPSVAFF.

The chain uses TRBV4-3 and TRBJ1-5; no clear D. Trimming took 0 bases from V and 2 from J, leaving 11 bases between them. Germline V gene data show CDR1 as LGHNA and CDR2 as YSLEER. The CDR3 has 16 amino acids. In DNA, the CDR3 is TGCGCCAGCAGCCAAGACAGCAACATTGGCAATCAGCCCCAGCATTTT. It is translated as CASSQDSNIGNQPQHF.

The V gene is TRBV19, the J gene TRBJ2-1, with a tentative D call TRBD2 (6 bases). The CDR3 length is 13 residues. V was shortened by 3 bases and J by 9 bases, with 12 bases between the two germline ends. Germline CDR1 and CDR2: LNHDA and SQIVND (reference sequence). This chain's CDR3 is CASSISGGAEQFF. CDR3 bases: TGTGCCAGTAGTATCTCTGGAGGGGCTGAGCAGTTCTTC.

This clonotype occurred a few times. This chain uses TRBV10-3 with TRBJ2-7; no definite D call. Trimming left V 10 bases short and J 2 bases short, with 9 bases between. The CDR3 totals 11 residues. CDR1 is ENHRY, CDR2 SYGVKD, per germline. CDR3 DNA: TGTGCCACGCGGACGGCCTACGAGCAGTACTTC. Its translation: CATRTAYEQYF.

This clonotype came up a few times. This chain joins TRBV7-2 and TRBJ1-5; the match to TRBD1 covers 9 bases. V shed 3 bases, J shed 7 bases, and the junction held 7 bases outside the gene matches. The CDR3 runs to 15 residues. Germline assignment: CDR1 SGHTA and CDR2 FQGNSA. The CDR3 coding sequence is TGTGCCAGCAGCTTCCAATCCACAGGGGGCCAGCCCCAGCATTTT. Its translation: CASSFQSTGGQPQHF.

This clonotype turned up a few times. This chain connects TRBV20-1 to TRBJ2-5; D unclear. The CDR3 is 18 amino acids. The V gene's germline CDR1 is DFQATT and CDR2 SNEGSKA (reference sequence). V lost 0 bases, J lost 4 bases, and 24 bases lay in between. The CDR3 region is CSARDHSSSFWLGETQYF. CDR3 nucleotide sequence: TGCAGTGCTAGAGACCACTCATCTAGTTTTTGGTTAGGAGAGACCCAGTACTTC.

In this sample, this clonotype turned up once. The V call is TRBV19, the J call TRBJ1-3; D might be TRBD1 (6 bases). The CDR3 spans 14 residues. The germline V gene has CDR1 LNHDA and CDR2 SQIVND (reference sequence). The ends were cut back, 6 bases at V and 2 bases at J, with 11 bases in the middle. The CDR3 DNA reads TGTGCCAGTAGCCTGGGGGCAGCTGGAAACACCATATATTTT. Translated: CASSLGAAGNTIYF. Filled out from reference TRBV19 and TRBJ1-3, the complete variable domain reads DGGITQSPKYLFRKEGQNVTLSCEQNLNHDAMYWYRQDPGQGLRLIYYSQIVNDFQKGDIAEGYSVSREKKESFPLTVTSAQKNPTAFYLCASSLGAAGNTIYFGEGSWLTVV.